This TCR beta chain was profiled in a study of a mutant IDH1 vaccine in newly diagnosed glioma. About the research overall: A 62.5% male, approximately 38% female split and a mean age of around 37 years characterized treated patients. The earlier regimen, radiotherapy, temozolomide, or both, was most often both. Study-wide results and limits: Researchers report vaccine-induced immune responses in approximately 95% of patients.

As for this clone: Its target is not known.

The data were produced by immunoSEQ multiplex PCR, yet TCRdb's version contains in-frame clones alone and is incomplete. The sample comprises 50,000 to 70,000 clones, roughly nine tenths of which are singletons, and 1.6% rests with the top ten. Time point defined: week 35, safety follow-up. With topical imiquimod, each dose of the vaccine consisted of 300 ug of mutant IDH1 20-mer peptide. The astrocytomas were IDH1-mutant, ATRX-negative, and WHO grade 3 or 4. This CDR3 is built from 14 residues. V shed 6 bases, J shed 4 bases, and the junction held 2 bases outside the gene matches. Germline-derived CDR1 and CDR2 are MNHNS and SASEGT.

The chain links TRBV6-1 to TRBJ2-3; 12 nucleotides match TRBD2. The receptor was isolated from a middle-aged man with glioma. This specimen consisted of PBMCs, obtained from a glioma patient whose treatment included an IDH1 peptide vaccine. The CDR3 DNA follows: TGTGCCAGCAGAAGACTAGCGGGAGCAGATACGCAGTATTTT. This encodes CASRRLAGADTQYF.